This TCR beta chain was captured in a study of CD8 T cells in ankylosing spondylitis (dated by TCRdb to 2017 to 2019). Describing the broader study: To find TCR variants linked to disease, the study profiled T cell receptor beta repertoires in ankylosing spondylitis patients and healthy donors. The full study cohort comprised around 25 ankylosing spondylitis patients and approximately 100 healthy donors. Samples of peripheral blood were taken, and for ankylosing spondylitis patients, synovial fluid was collected as well. What the research found in general, with its limitations: The disease-linked clones were reported as significantly enriched in matched synovial fluid samples from ankylosing spondylitis patients. A CD8+ phenotype was shown by the disease-linked clones, which were found at relatively low frequencies in peripheral blood. Some motif variants were previously reported in synovial fluid and blood of reactive arthritis patients, suggesting common disease-initiation mechanisms. A TCR beta motif made up of several highly homologous amino acid variants appeared to be characteristic of blood from ankylosing spondylitis patients.

The reads were generated on an Illumina HiSeq 2500. TCR beta libraries were prepared by quantitative 5'-RACE with molecular barcodes. Under the source paper's analysis protocol: A new computational method based on a probabilistic model of VDJ rearrangement was used to identify disease-linked TCR variants. TCRdb applied fastp at Q25 and MiXCR to the public reads, then kept only in-frame beta chains. Each entry merges the rows of one CDR3 protein and shows their most common DNA and genes. TCRdb assigned the V and J calls; the authors' analysis was not used. This sample holds 470,000 or so distinct CDR3 sequences; about 25% were observed only once. The ten largest make up 0.89% of the sample. As for this clonotype: Its target antigen remains unknown. The input lacks base qualities; no much larger clone sits a single base away.

The sequenced material came from blood, either unsorted or a sorted T cell fraction (not recorded which). This TCR came from a male donor with ankylosing spondylitis.

The CDR3 has the sequence CASSLAGGGRRNTEAFF. The DNA sequence is TGTGCCAGCAGCTTGGCCGGTGGAGGCAGGAGGAACACTGAAGCTTTCTTT. The chain links TRBV5-6 with TRBJ1-1; the D gene is unclear. From the cysteine through the phenylalanine, the CDR3 covers 17 amino acids. The CDR3 DNA has 51 bases and is translated from base 1. The trim is 0 bases for V and 1 base for J, with a gap of 16 bases between the germline ends. CDR1 and CDR2 (SGHDT, YYEEEE) derive from the germline V gene.